What follows are 30 T cell receptor beta chains derived from one specimen sequenced in a study of siplizumab effects on memory and regulatory T cells. Sequenced by immunoSEQ multiplex PCR; TCRdb stores in-frame clones only, minus some. The sample carries tens of thousands of clones, more than 85% recorded once. The specimen sequenced was CD8+ T cells sorted from blood. The receptors derive from a human donor in good health.

The rearrangement links TRBV7-9 to TRBJ2-1; 11 bases are shared with TRBD2. V lost 8 bases, J lost 6 bases, and 6 bases stayed unmatched. There are 14 residues in the CDR3. Germline-derived CDR1 and CDR2 are SEHNR and FQNEAQ (reference sequence). CDR3 DNA sequence: TGTGCCAGCGCCCTAGCGGGAGGCATCAATGAGCAGTTCTTC. The encoded protein is CASALAGGINEQFF. The full variable domain, in which reference TRBV7-9 and TRBJ2-1 provide the parts outside the CDR3, is DTGVSQNPRHKITKRGQNVTFRCDPISEHNRLYWYRQTLGQGPEFLTYFQNEAQLEKSRLLSDRFSAERPKGSFSTLEIQRTEQGDSAMYLCASALAGGINEQFFGPGTRLTVL.

CDR3 protein: CASRATADNYGYTF. The CDR3 DNA is TGTGCCAGTAGGGCGACAGCGGATAACTATGGCTACACCTTC. The chain employs TRBV19 and TRBJ1-2, with D possibly being TRBD1 (5 bases). CDR1 is LNHDA, CDR2 SQIVND, per germline (reference sequence). This CDR3 has 14 amino acids. Trimming removed 6 bases at V and 1 base at J, with 12 bases between.

The sample holds one count of this clone. The J gene is TRBJ1-1, the V gene TRBV5-1, with D perhaps TRBD1 (6 bases). Trimming took off 0 bases at V and 7 bases at J, with 10 bases between the two ends. The germline CDR1 and CDR2 sequences are SGHRS and YFSETQ. The CDR3 contains 13 residues. CDR3 sequence (DNA): TGCGCCAGCAGCTTGGTGGACAGCAGTGAAGCTTTCTTT. Protein: CASSLVDSSEAFF.

This chain links TRBV6-5 with TRBJ1-1; D remains ambiguous. This CDR3 spans 14 amino acids. Looked up from germline, CDR1 is MNHEY and CDR2 is SVGAGI. Between the trimmed V and J ends, which lost 6 bases and 1 base, there was a span of 12 bases. The CDR3 loop reads CASSLLRGNTEAFF. CDR3 coding DNA: TGTGCCAGCAGCCTTCTGAGAGGGAACACTGAAGCTTTCTTT.

The chain links TRBV18 to TRBJ1-3; TRBD1 agrees at 7 bases. This CDR3 region has 14 residues. V lost 4 bases, J lost 4 bases, and 4 bases stayed unmatched. Germline V CDR1 and CDR2: KGHSH, LQKENI. CDR3 amino acids: CASSQGAGGNTIYF. The CDR3 DNA sequence: TGTGCCAGCTCACAGGGGGCAGGAGGAAACACCATATATTTT.

The rearrangement uses TRBV19 and TRBJ2-2, with TRBD2 as a possible D gene (5 bases). CDR1 is LNHDA, CDR2 SQIVND, per germline (reference sequence). V was shortened by 1 base and J by 8 bases, with 8 bases between the two germline ends. There are 13 residues in the CDR3. The CDR3 nucleotides read TGTGCCAGTAGTATAGGACTACTAGGGGAGCTGTTTTTT. Translating gives CASSIGLLGELFF.

This chain links TRBV27 with TRBJ1-6; D is ambiguous. CDR1 is MNHEY, CDR2 SMNVEV, per germline (reference sequence). Trimming left V 5 bases short and J 9 bases short, with 11 bases between. The CDR3 is made up of 13 amino acids. The CDR3 region is CASSVHITSPLHF. The CDR3 nucleotides read TGTGCCAGCAGTGTACACATCACTTCACCCCTCCACTTT.

CDR3 bases: TGTGCCAGCAGTGAAGTGCCAGGGGCCGGCTACACCTTC. It translates to CASSEVPGAGYTF. The chain couples TRBV6-1 to TRBJ1-2; tentative D call: TRBD1 (6 bases). CDR1 is MNHNS and CDR2 is SASEGT in the germline V gene. Trimming removed 1 base at V and 8 bases at J, with 11 bases between. This CDR3 is built from 13 residues.

The V and J genes are TRBV6-5 and TRBJ1-2; 9 bases match TRBD1. Germline values: CDR1 MNHEY, CDR2 SVGAGI. Trimming removed 6 bases from V and 7 bases from J; junction bases left unmatched: 9. CDR3 length: 14 amino acids. The CDR3 is CASSYDPTGGGYTF. CDR3 bases: TGTGCCAGCAGCTACGACCCGACAGGGGGTGGCTACACCTTC.

The chain carries TRBV29-1 and TRBJ2-7; D not resolved. CDR1 SQVTM and CDR2 ANQGSEA come from the germline V gene. Between the trimmed V and J ends, which lost 4 bases and 1 base, there was a span of 11 bases. The CDR3 extends over 13 amino acids. The CDR3 nucleotides are TGCAGCGTTGTGTCAGGTGCGTCCTACGAGCAGTACTTC. Encoded protein: CSVVSGASYEQYF.

The chain couples TRBV27 to TRBJ1-2; 8 bases are a match to TRBD1. CDR3 length equals 15 residues. Per the germline V gene, CDR1 is MNHEY and CDR2 is SMNVEV (reference sequence). V shed 4 bases and J 2 bases; nucleotides not matched to a gene: 6. CDR3 loop: CASSWTWTGNYGYTF. CDR3 sequence (DNA): TGTGCCAGCAGTTGGACCTGGACAGGGAACTATGGCTACACCTTC.

This clone is a singleton in its sample. The J gene is TRBJ2-7, the V gene TRBV27, with 7 nucleotides matching TRBD2. Germline CDR1 is MNHEY and CDR2 is SMNVEV (reference sequence). J gave up 2 bases and V 1 base, and 5 bases lay outside the gene matches. This CDR3 comprises 15 residues. The CDR3 DNA follows: TGTGCCAGCAGTTTATGGGGGGGAGAGACCTACGAGCAGTACTTC. As protein: CASSLWGGETYEQYF.

The chain is built from TRBV7-2 and TRBJ1-2, with 8 bases lining up with TRBD1. CDR1 is SGHTA, CDR2 FQGNSA, per germline. The V gene end was trimmed by 9 bases and the J gene end by 2 bases; junction bases not matched to a gene: 11. The CDR3 runs to 15 residues. Here the CDR3 reads CASYPRTGLNYGYTF. CDR3 sequence (DNA): TGTGCCAGTTACCCAAGGACAGGGTTGAACTATGGCTACACCTTC.

The chain carries TRBV30 and TRBJ2-5; 10 nucleotides align to TRBD1. Near its end, the DNA agrees better with TRBJ2-7, so the J call may be wrong. The CDR3 length is 15 residues. The germline CDR1 and CDR2 sequences are GTSNPN and SVGIG (reference sequence). The CDR3, as DNA: TGTGCCTGGAGTGTCCCCGGGGACAGGGGCTACGAGCAGTACTTC. Amino acids: CAWSVPGDRGYEQYF.

The J gene is TRBJ2-1, the V gene TRBV6-4; D is uncertain. CDR1 is MRHNA and CDR2 is SNTAGT in the germline V gene. This CDR3 comprises 13 residues. Trimming left V 0 bases short and J 9 bases short, with 9 bases between. The CDR3 reads CASSDSAHPEQFF. For the CDR3, the DNA is TGTGCCAGCAGTGACTCGGCGCATCCTGAGCAGTTCTTC.

This chain uses TRBV11-2 with TRBJ2-3, with D unclear. V dropped 1 base and J dropped 0 bases, with 11 bases sitting between them. The CDR3 totals 16 residues. The germline V gene encodes CDR1 SGHAT and CDR2 FQNNGV. CDR3 residues: CASSLAVQHSTDTQYF. Here the CDR3 DNA reads TGTGCCAGCAGCTTAGCGGTACAGCATAGCACAGATACGCAGTATTTT.

The V gene is TRBV25-1, the J gene TRBJ1-6; no firm D call. V was clipped by 4 bases and J by 6 bases, with 7 bases between them. Per the germline V gene, CDR1 is MGHDK and CDR2 is SYGVNS. This CDR3 is built from 13 residues. The CDR3: CASSVGFNSPLHF. The CDR3 region has the DNA TGTGCCAGCAGTGTAGGGTTTAATTCACCCCTCCACTTT.

This chain joins TRBV18 and TRBJ2-7; D call uncertain. Trimming stripped 3 bases from V and 3 bases from J, with 12 bases between. The CDR3 covers 14 residues. The germline V gene has CDR1 KGHSH and CDR2 LQKENI. The chain's CDR3 is CASSPDLGVYEQYF. CDR3 bases: TGTGCCAGCTCACCCGACCTTGGGGTCTACGAGCAGTACTTC.

V gene TRBV6-6 combines with J gene TRBJ1-2; no reliable D call. V was clipped by 6 bases and J by 5 bases, with 16 bases between them. CDR1 is MNHNY and CDR2 is SVGAGI in the germline V gene (reference sequence). The CDR3 is 14 amino acids. CDR3 nucleotides: TGTGCCAGCAGGAACACAACGCCGATATATGGCTACACCTTC. Translating gives CASRNTTPIYGYTF.

This clone was seen a single time. The rearrangement links TRBV19 to TRBJ1-1; the D gene is possibly TRBD1 (5 bases). V was trimmed by 9 bases and J by 1 base, leaving 18 bases between them. Germline V CDR1 and CDR2: LNHDA, SQIVND (reference sequence). This CDR3 is 15 amino acids long. CDR3 amino acids: CASFHRGMGNTEAFF. The CDR3 coding sequence is TGTGCCAGCTTTCATAGGGGTATGGGGAACACTGAAGCTTTCTTT.

This sequence joins TRBV7-8 and TRBJ1-5; 7 bases map to TRBD1. Germline V gene data show CDR1 as SGHVS and CDR2 as FQNEAQ. The CDR3 consists of 17 residues. Trimming at V came to 1 base and at J to 4 bases, leaving 10 bases not matched to a gene. The CDR3 DNA is TGTGCCAGCAGCTTAGAAGGGAGGGGGGACAGAAATCAGCCCCAGCATTTT. Residues: CASSLEGRGDRNQPQHF.

V gene TRBV6-1 combines with J gene TRBJ1-5, with TRBD1 as a possible D gene (5 bases). The V end was cut by 3 bases, the J end by 0 bases, with 9 bases between. CDR1 is MNHNS, CDR2 SASEGT, per germline. The CDR3 totals 15 residues. The DNA for the CDR3 is TGTGCCAGCAGTGAGGGGACGGATAGCAATCAGCCCCAGCATTTT. Amino acid sequence: CASSEGTDSNQPQHF.

Here the CDR3 DNA reads TGTGCCAGCAGCCAAGAGGCAGGGCACGAGACCCAGTACTTC. Translation: CASSQEAGHETQYF. The chain joins TRBV14 to TRBJ2-5, with a weak D call TRBD1 (5 bases). The CDR3 runs to 14 residues. Germline V gene data show CDR1 as SGHDN and CDR2 as FVKESK. Trimming cost V 0 bases and J 5 bases, with 10 bases left between them.

This clone was observed a few times. The chain links TRBV29-1 to TRBJ1-1, with TRBD1 matching over 7 bases. CDR1 and CDR2 (germline): SQVTM, ANQGSEA. This CDR3 region has 13 residues. J gave up 0 bases and V 8 bases, and 6 bases lay outside the gene matches. CDR3 DNA sequence: TGCAGCTCCCGACAGGGCGTGAACACTGAAGCTTTCTTT. It yields the protein CSSRQGVNTEAFF.

The chain recombines TRBV6-5 with TRBJ1-1; no clear D. This CDR3 contains 14 residues. V was pared by 7 bases and J by 5 bases, with 17 bases between. Germline V gives CDR1 MNHEY, CDR2 SVGAGI. CDR3 amino acids: CASTAAMGRTEAFF. For the CDR3, the DNA is TGTGCCAGCACTGCTGCGATGGGGAGAACTGAAGCTTTCTTT.

The chain is built from TRBV4-1 and TRBJ2-1; D is possibly TRBD2 (6 bases). Germline CDR1 MGHRA, CDR2 YSYEKL. V was trimmed by 4 bases and J by 4 bases, leaving 20 bases between them. The CDR3 sequence is 17 residues long. This CDR3 is CASSPSPLAQEYNEQFF. The CDR3 DNA reads TGCGCCAGCAGCCCCAGCCCACTAGCACAGGAGTACAATGAGCAGTTCTTC.

This clone has a handful of counts. The rearrangement links TRBV2 to TRBJ1-1, with D unclear. V was cut by 1 base and J by 3 bases, with 12 bases left in between. Germline lookup yields CDR1 SNHLY and CDR2 FYNNEI. CDR3 length: 15 residues. The CDR3 protein is CASSEVVGWDTEAFF. The CDR3 DNA reads TGTGCCAGCAGTGAAGTTGTGGGATGGGACACTGAAGCTTTCTTT.

For this clone: At one boundary the junction diverges from the germline segment, which might be a read error. This chain uses TRBV2 with TRBJ1-3; D is unclear. Germline V gene sequence: CDR1 SNHLY, CDR2 FYNNEI. There are 13 residues in the CDR3. CDR3 in amino acids: CASSEGKGAQTNF. The CDR3 coding sequence is TGTGCCAGCAGTGAGGGAAAGGGTGCGCAGACCAATTTT.

The V and J genes are TRBV9 and TRBJ2-1; TRBD2 matches at 11 bases. CDR3 length equals 14 residues. CDR1 is SGDLS and CDR2 is YYNGEE in the germline V gene. The V gene end was trimmed by 2 bases and the J gene end by 10 bases; junction bases not matched to a gene: 5. The DNA for the CDR3 is TGTGCCAGCAGCGTCGTAGCGGGGGGGCTAGAGCAGTTCTTC. This gives the protein CASSVVAGGLEQFF.

The CDR3 sequence is CASSSDGTGTDTQYF. CDR3 coding DNA: TGCGCCAGCAGCTCCGACGGGACAGGCACAGATACGCAGTATTTT. The chain recombines TRBV5-1 with TRBJ2-3; 7 nucleotides match TRBD1. The junction had 5 bases not matched to a gene; V was cut back by 3 bases and J by 1 base. CDR1 SGHRS and CDR2 YFSETQ come from the germline V gene. This CDR3 is built from 15 residues.